This entry lists 31 T cell receptor beta chains sequenced from one sample in a study of identical twins. TCRdb independently ran MiXCR on the 5' RACE reads; one entry per CDR3 protein. Here the sample spans about 240,000 distinct CDR3 sequences, 12% being singletons. These data also formed part of another study, on yellow fever vaccine responses in identical twins.

Sequences were obtained from memory (CD45RO+) T cells sorted from blood. These receptors originate from a woman younger than 30 in good health.

The chain carries TRBV2 and TRBJ2-1; TRBD2 matches 9 bases. CDR1 and CDR2 (germline): SNHLY, FYNNEI. The CDR3 runs to 14 residues. V was clipped by 7 bases and J by 2 bases; unmatched bases: 3. CDR3 residues: CASKLAGTYNEQFF. CDR3 coding DNA: TGTGCCAGCAAACTAGCGGGCACCTACAATGAGCAGTTCTTC.

This clonotype was counted only a few times. This chain uses TRBV6-2 or TRBV6-3 with TRBJ2-2, with 7 bases identical to TRBD1. The trim removed 5 bases at V and 4 bases at J, leaving 7 bases unmatched. Germline assignment: CDR1 MNHEY and CDR2 SVGEGT. CDR3 length equals 15 residues. CDR3 nucleotides: TGTGCCAGCAGTACAGGGGATGGAAGCACCGGGGAGCTGTTTTTT. It yields the protein CASSTGDGSTGELFF.

Many counts were recorded for this clonotype. The gene calls are TRBV12-3 or TRBV12-4 and TRBJ1-6; D remains unclear. The CDR3 is 14 amino acids. V was cut by 4 bases and J by 7 bases, with 11 bases left in between. The CDR3 spells CASSSTLGNSPLHF. The CDR3 region has the DNA TGTGCCAGCAGTTCCACCCTGGGGAATTCACCCCTCCACTTT.

This clonotype was counted only a few times. The CDR3 nucleotides are TGTGCCAGCAGGAGAAGCGGGTCCGGGTACAATGAGCAGTTCTTC. Protein: CASRRSGSGYNEQFF. V is TRBV14 and J is TRBJ2-1; D is perhaps TRBD2 (6 bases). Germline CDR1 is SGHDN and CDR2 is FVKESK. Trimming stripped 6 bases from V and 4 bases from J, with 16 bases between. CDR3 size: 15 residues.

This clonotype was detected many times. The rearrangement links TRBV5-1 to TRBJ2-2; 8 bases are shared with TRBD2. Germline V lookup: CDR1 SGHRS, CDR2 YFSETQ. J lost 8 bases, V lost 6 bases, and 9 bases had no gene match. This CDR3 has 14 residues. The CDR3 reads CASKTSDNAGELFF. CDR3 nucleotides: TGCGCCAGCAAGACTAGCGACAATGCAGGGGAGCTGTTTTTT.

This clonotype was counted a few times. The chain has TRBV25-1 and TRBJ2-7; D is unresolved. The CDR3 totals 15 residues. CDR1 is MGHDK and CDR2 is SYGVNS in the germline V gene. With 5 bases removed from V and 2 bases from J, the gap between germline ends came to 16 bases. CDR3 DNA sequence: TGTGCCAGCAGTCCGCGAGAACGTGGAGCCTACGAGCAGTACTTC. It is translated as CASSPRERGAYEQYF.

This clonotype was seen more than once but under ten times. CDR3 residues: CASSLRRPDTDTQYF. For the CDR3, the DNA is TGTGCCAGCAGTTTGCGGCGGCCGGACACAGATACGCAGTATTTT. The chain joins TRBV27 to TRBJ2-3; D gene ambiguous. Germline assignment: CDR1 MNHEY and CDR2 SMNVEV (reference sequence). Trimming removed 3 bases from V and 2 bases from J, with 12 bases in between. The CDR3 loop spans 15 amino acids.

This clonotype was picked up many times. This chain connects TRBV27 to TRBJ2-7, with D uncertain. CDR3 length: 12 residues. Germline CDR1 and CDR2: MNHEY and SMNVEV (reference sequence). Trimming cost V 3 bases and J 2 bases, with 5 bases left between them. CDR3 bases: TGTGCCAGCAGTTTTCGGGCCTACGAGCAGTACTTC. Translation gives CASSFRAYEQYF.

The chain joins TRBV24-1 to TRBJ2-2, with TRBD2 identical over 14 bases. The CDR3 totals 18 residues. V shed 4 bases and J 7 bases; nucleotides not matched to a gene: 10. Germline values: CDR1 KGHDR, CDR2 SFDVKD. CDR3 DNA sequence: TGTGCCACCAGTGACTCCACGACTAGCGGGGGGGCAAACGGGGAGCTGTTTTTT. Translated: CATSDSTTSGGANGELFF.

This clonotype turned up a few times. The rearrangement joins TRBV10-3 to TRBJ1-5; 8 positions match TRBD1. There are 18 residues in the CDR3. After removal of 2 bases from V and 0 bases from J, the junction contained 9 bases not matched to a gene. Germline V gene sequence: CDR1 ENHRY, CDR2 SYGVKD. The CDR3 region has the DNA TGTGCCATCAGTGAGGGGGGGACAGGCACCTCTAGCAATCAGCCCCAGCATTTT. It yields the protein CAISEGGTGTSSNQPQHF.

This clonotype was detected a few times. V gene TRBV5-4 combines with J gene TRBJ1-2, with D possibly matching TRBD1 (5 bases). Germline CDR1 is SGHNT and CDR2 is YYREEE (reference sequence). The ends were cut back, 1 base at V and 0 bases at J, with 7 bases in the middle. This CDR3 is 14 amino acids long. CDR3 DNA: TGTGCCAGCAGCTTGTACAGGACTAACTATGGCTACACCTTC. Protein sequence: CASSLYRTNYGYTF.

This clonotype was detected only a few times. The V gene is TRBV6-1, the J gene TRBJ2-7; D might be TRBD1 (6 bases). Trimming took off 4 bases at V and 1 base at J, with 14 bases between the two ends. Germline values: CDR1 MNHNS, CDR2 SASEGT. The CDR3 has 15 residues. CDR3 sequence (DNA): TGTGCCAGCAGTGCGATGGGGGCTAAATCCTACGAGCAGTACTTC. Protein product: CASSAMGAKSYEQYF.

The chain links TRBV20-1 to TRBJ2-3; 7 bases align to TRBD2. V lost 6 bases and J lost 4; bases outside the gene matches: 10. The CDR3 spans 14 residues. Germline-derived CDR1 and CDR2 are DFQATT and SNEGSKA (reference sequence). Written as DNA, the CDR3 is TGCAGTGCCATAAACGGCGGGGGTGCAGATACGCAGTATTTT. This encodes CSAINGGGADTQYF.

The chain uses TRBV19 and TRBJ2-7, with unresolved D. The CDR3 length is 13 residues. The germline CDR1 and CDR2 sequences are LNHDA and SQIVND (reference sequence). Trimming removed 4 bases at V and 2 bases at J, with 9 bases between. CDR3 nucleotides: TGTGCCAGTAGTAGGACGGTTACCTACGAGCAGTACTTC. Encoded protein: CASSRTVTYEQYF. The full variable domain, completed using reference TRBV19 and TRBJ2-7, is DGGITQSPKYLFRKEGQNVTLSCEQNLNHDAMYWYRQDPGQGLRLIYYSQIVNDFQKGDIAEGYSVSREKKESFPLTVTSAQKNPTAFYLCASSRTVTYEQYFGPGTRLTVT.

This chain links TRBV27 with TRBJ2-6; no clear D. V lost 2 bases to trimming and J lost 1 base, with 12 bases between them. The germline V gene has CDR1 MNHEY and CDR2 SMNVEV (reference sequence). The CDR3 sequence is 17 residues long. CDR3 sequence reads: CASSLRPLGSGANVLTF. The CDR3 bases are TGTGCCAGCAGTTTAAGGCCCTTGGGGTCTGGGGCCAACGTCCTGACTTTC.

V and J are TRBV5-6 and TRBJ2-7; D is perhaps TRBD1 (5 bases). Germline V gene lookup returns CDR1 SGHDT and CDR2 YYEEEE. The V end lost 4 bases, the J end lost 4 bases, and 12 bases lay between the germline ends. The CDR3 is made up of 13 amino acids. Here the CDR3 DNA reads TGTGCCAGCAGCCATGACAGTACTTACGAGCAGTACTTC. Translated, it gives CASSHDSTYEQYF.

The chain is built from TRBV7-2 and TRBJ2-3, with a weak D call TRBD1 (5 bases). The V and J ends lost 1 base and 7 bases respectively, with 9 bases between them. The CDR3 extends over 13 amino acids. Looked up from germline, CDR1 is SGHTA and CDR2 is FQGNSA. CDR3 residues: CASSLGTHNTQYF. CDR3 sequence (DNA): TGTGCCAGCAGCTTAGGGACACATAATACGCAGTATTTT.

There are many counts of this clonotype. The genes are TRBV7-8 and TRBJ1-5; tentative D call: TRBD1 (6 bases). The germline V and J ends were trimmed by 1 base and 5 bases, with 15 bases remaining between them. CDR1 and CDR2 from the germline V gene are SGHVS and FQNEAQ. The CDR3 runs to 16 residues. The CDR3 region has the DNA TGTGCCAGCAGCTTAGATCAGGGACAACCGGATCAGCCCCAGCATTTT. Its protein product is CASSLDQGQPDQPQHF.

This clonotype was seen many times. This chain joins TRBV12-3 or TRBV12-4 and TRBJ2-5; D is unresolved. V dropped 6 bases and J dropped 3 bases, with 5 bases sitting between them. This CDR3 region has 11 residues. DNA for the CDR3: TGTGCCAGCAGCTTAAAAGAGACCCAGTACTTC. Residues: CASSLKETQYF.

There are a few counts of this clonotype. This chain joins TRBV28 and TRBJ2-7; TRBD1 might be the D (6 bases). The CDR3 is 13 amino acids. Germline CDR1 reads MDHEN; CDR2 reads SYDVKM. The V end was cut by 6 bases, the J end by 3 bases, with 12 bases between. The CDR3 DNA is TGTGCCAGCAGCCAGACAGGCGTCTACGAGCAGTACTTC. Translation gives CASSQTGVYEQYF.

This chain uses TRBV12-3 or TRBV12-4 with TRBJ2-3; 9 bases align to TRBD2. This CDR3 contains 18 residues. V dropped 6 bases and J dropped 3; count of bases not matched to a gene: 16. CDR3 amino acids: CASRQHNLASGKTDTQYF. Written as DNA, the CDR3 is TGTGCCAGCAGACAACATAATCTAGCTAGCGGGAAGACAGATACGCAGTATTTT.

This clonotype was seen ten or more times. V is TRBV2 and J is TRBJ2-3; TRBD2 aligns across 7 bases. V was clipped by 1 base and J by 5 bases; unmatched bases: 6. The CDR3 has 15 residues. Germline values: CDR1 SNHLY, CDR2 FYNNEI. The CDR3 loop reads CASSEVLSGQDTQYF. The CDR3 nucleotides are TGTGCCAGCAGTGAAGTGCTTAGCGGGCAAGATACGCAGTATTTT.

DNA of the CDR3: TGTGCCAGCAGCTGGGACCGAGCGGATAGCTCCTACAATGAGCAGTTCTTC. This encodes CASSWDRADSSYNEQFF. The chain couples TRBV5-4 to TRBJ2-1; possibly TRBD1 or TRBD2 for D (5 bases each). Germline V gives CDR1 SGHNT, CDR2 YYREEE (reference sequence). Trimming took 3 bases from V and 0 from J, leaving 16 bases between them. CDR3 length: 17 residues.

This chain connects TRBV5-1 to TRBJ1-6, with a tentative D call TRBD1 (5 bases). Trimming shortened V by 6 bases and J by 7 bases, and 17 bases separated the two germline ends. The CDR3 spans 15 residues. Germline CDR1 is SGHRS and CDR2 is YFSETQ. The CDR3 nucleotides are TGCGCCAGCACCCTTGGAAAGGGGTCCAATTCACCCCTCCACTTT. Translating gives CASTLGKGSNSPLHF.

This clonotype came up many times. This chain uses TRBV6-1 with TRBJ1-2; tentative D call: TRBD1 (6 bases). The V gene's germline CDR1 is MNHNS and CDR2 SASEGT. The CDR3 has 13 residues. The V end was cut by 6 bases, the J end by 2 bases, with 10 bases between. Here the CDR3 reads CASSNTGNYGYTF. The CDR3 bases are TGTGCCAGCAGCAATACAGGGAACTATGGCTACACCTTC.

This clonotype has ten or more counts. The V gene is TRBV11-2, the J gene TRBJ2-2; 10 bases map to TRBD2. CDR3 length: 18 amino acids. Germline V CDR1 and CDR2: SGHAT, FQNNGV. Trimming cost V 2 bases and J 7 bases; bases outside gene matches: 13. The CDR3 DNA follows: TGTGCCAGCAGCTTACATTTGCGGCTAGCGGGAGCAAACGGGGAGCTGTTTTTT. Translation: CASSLHLRLAGANGELFF.

This clonotype has more than one count but fewer than ten. V gene TRBV7-2 combines with J gene TRBJ2-7, with 8 nucleotides matching TRBD2. V was clipped by 3 bases and J by 6 bases; unmatched bases: 10. The germline V gene encodes CDR1 SGHTA and CDR2 FQGNSA. The CDR3 has 15 amino acids. CDR3: CASSLNPGLGIEQYF. The CDR3, as DNA: TGTGCCAGCAGCTTGAACCCGGGACTAGGGATCGAGCAGTACTTC.

A note on this clonotype: Compared with germline, one end of the junction differs, possibly owing to a read error. The gene calls are TRBV5-1 and TRBJ2-2, with D possibly TRBD2 on 6 matching bases. The CDR3 covers 14 residues. Per germline, CDR1 SGHRS and CDR2 YFSETQ. The CDR3 coding sequence is TGCGCCAGCAGCTCTAGGCCGTTGGGCGGGGTGCTGTTTTTT. Residues: CASSSRPLGGVLFF.

The V and J genes are TRBV7-2 and TRBJ1-5; D remains ambiguous. The CDR3 spans 15 residues. Trimming took 3 bases from V and 3 from J, leaving 12 bases between them. Germline values: CDR1 SGHTA, CDR2 FQGNSA. The CDR3 nucleotides read TGTGCCAGCAGCTTTTCGGCGGCGATCAATCAGCCCCAGCATTTT. It codes for CASSFSAAINQPQHF.

This clonotype was observed at least ten times. The rearrangement joins TRBV3-1 to TRBJ2-3; D gene unclear. Germline values: CDR1 LGHDT, CDR2 YNNKEL (reference sequence). The ends were cut back, 0 bases at V and 2 bases at J, with 3 bases in the middle. This CDR3 contains 13 residues. Written as DNA, the CDR3 is TGTGCCAGCAGCCAAGATTACACAGATACGCAGTATTTT. It encodes CASSQDYTDTQYF.

The chain recombines TRBV7-6 with TRBJ2-3; D might be TRBD2 (7 bases). The V and J ends lost 0 bases and 5 bases respectively, with 12 bases between them. Germline V gene lookup returns CDR1 SGHVS and CDR2 FNYEAQ. The CDR3 is 15 residues long. The CDR3, as DNA: TGTGCCAGCAGCTTAGCGGGGGGGCCGGTAGATACGCAGTATTTT. Encoded protein: CASSLAGGPVDTQYF. The variable domain in full, with the rest retrieved from reference TRBV7-6 and TRBJ2-3, is GAGVSQSPRYKVTKRGQDVALRCDPISGHVSLYWYRQALGQGPEFLTYFNYEAQQDKSGLPNDRFSAERPEGSISTLTIQRTEQRDSAMYRCASSLAGGPVDTQYFGPGTRLTVL.